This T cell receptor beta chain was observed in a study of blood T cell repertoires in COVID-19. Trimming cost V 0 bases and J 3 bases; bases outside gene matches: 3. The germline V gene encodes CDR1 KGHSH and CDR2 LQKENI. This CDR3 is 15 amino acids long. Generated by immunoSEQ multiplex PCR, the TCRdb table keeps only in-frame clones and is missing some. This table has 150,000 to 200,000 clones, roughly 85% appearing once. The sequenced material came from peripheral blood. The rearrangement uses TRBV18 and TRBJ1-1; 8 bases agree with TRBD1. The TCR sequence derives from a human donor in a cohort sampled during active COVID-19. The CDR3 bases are TGTGCCAGCTCACCACCGTTACAGGGGGACACTGAAGCTTTCTTT. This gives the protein CASSPPLQGDTEAFF.